This entry lists 30 T cell receptor beta chains sequenced from one sample in a study of blood T cells in healthy people across ages. Primers used in a second PCR of roughly 6 to 11 cycles were a sample-barcoded 5' primer and a J-beta primer mix. TCRdb fed the 5' RACE reads into MiXCR, producing one record per CDR3 protein. The sample yields hundreds of thousands of distinct CDR3 sequences, 35% to 40% seen once. Sequenced input: blood. The receptors come from a young man in good health.

This clonotype has more than one count but fewer than ten. This chain links TRBV28 with TRBJ1-1; D perhaps matches TRBD1 (6 bases). The germline V gene has CDR1 MDHEN and CDR2 SYDVKM. The CDR3 sequence is 13 residues long. V was trimmed by 7 bases and J by 4 bases, leaving 13 bases between them. The CDR3 here is CASMRGASTEAFF. The CDR3 nucleotides read TGTGCCAGCATGAGGGGGGCCAGCACTGAAGCTTTCTTT. Looking up the rest from reference TRBV28 and TRBJ1-1 gives the full variable domain: DVKVTQSSRYLVKRTGEKVFLECVQDMDHENMFWYRQDPGLGLRLIYFSYDVKMKEKGDIPEGYSVSREKKERFSLILESASTNQTSMYLCASMRGASTEAFFGQGTRLTVV.

This clonotype was picked up a small number of times. This sequence joins TRBV4-3 and TRBJ2-4; 14 bases map to TRBD2. The length of the CDR3 is 18 residues. CDR1 is LGHNA and CDR2 is YSLEER in the germline V gene. The junction had 14 bases not matched to a gene; V was cut back by 0 bases and J by 13 bases. CDR3: CASSQETSGGARYNEQYF. CDR3 nucleotide sequence: TGCGCCAGCAGCCAAGAGACTAGCGGGGGGGCTAGGTACAATGAGCAGTACTTC.

As regards this clonotype: This sequence may be a read error, since a much larger clone differs from it by one base. The chain couples TRBV20-1 to TRBJ2-3; a weak D match, TRBD2 (6 bases). Germline V gene lookup returns CDR1 DFQATT and CDR2 SNEGSKA (reference sequence). V lost 4 bases and J 6 bases, leaving 26 bases between the germline ends. The CDR3 contains 17 residues. The CDR3, as DNA: TGCAGTGCTACGGGGACTCAGGTACCCACCGTGTCCGATACGCAGTATTTT. Translated, it gives CSATGTQVPTVSDTQYF.

The chain joins TRBV6-6 to TRBJ1-4; tentative D call: TRBD1 (5 bases). Deletions cut 5 bases from V and 6 bases from J, with 13 bases between. The CDR3 sequence is 14 residues long. The V gene's germline CDR1 is MNHNY and CDR2 SVGAGI (reference sequence). CDR3: CASSPGLSYEKLFF. CDR3 sequence (DNA): TGTGCCAGCAGTCCGGGACTTTCCTATGAAAAACTGTTTTTT.

This clonotype was counted only a few times. This chain links TRBV4-3 with TRBJ2-7; TRBD2 aligns across 9 bases. The length of the CDR3 is 18 residues. The germline gives CDR1 LGHNA, CDR2 YSLEER. V lost 1 base to trimming and J lost 0 bases; unmatched junction nucleotides: 10. The CDR3 sequence: CASSQGLTISGGSYEQYF. The CDR3 nucleotides read TGCGCCAGCAGCCAAGGTCTGACGATTAGCGGGGGCTCCTACGAGCAGTACTTC.

This clonotype was detected only a few times. The chain carries TRBV7-6 and TRBJ2-3; 9 bases match TRBD1. Germline-derived CDR1 and CDR2 are SGHVS and FNYEAQ. The CDR3 length is 15 residues. The V segment lost 5 bases and the J segment 2 bases; nucleotides outside the gene matches: 5. The CDR3 sequence is CASSIRDRVTDTQYF. The CDR3 bases are TGTGCCAGCAGCATCCGGGACAGGGTCACAGATACGCAGTATTTT.

This clonotype has just a few counts. The chain is built from TRBV20-1 and TRBJ2-3; 9 bases are shared with TRBD2. Germline V gives CDR1 DFQATT, CDR2 SNEGSKA (reference sequence). CDR3 length: 14 amino acids. J lost 6 bases, V lost 6 bases, and 10 bases had no gene match. The CDR3 coding sequence is TGCAGTGCATCCGGGACTAGCTTGCAGGATACGCAGTATTTT. Translating it yields CSASGTSLQDTQYF.

In its sample, this clonotype was seen many times. The chain uses TRBV6-5 and TRBJ1-2; a weak D match, TRBD1 (5 bases). Germline values: CDR1 MNHEY, CDR2 SVGAGI. The germline V and J ends were trimmed by 4 bases and 8 bases, with 14 bases remaining between them. The CDR3 totals 13 residues. The CDR3 DNA reads TGTGCCAGCAGTTCTGACAGAGTGGGGGGCTACACCTTC. Residues: CASSSDRVGGYTF.

This clonotype was observed a single time. V and J are TRBV5-6 and TRBJ2-7; 7 bases fit TRBD1. With V trimmed by 3 bases and J by 4 bases, 4 bases remained unmatched. The CDR3 is made up of 13 amino acids. CDR1 is SGHDT, CDR2 YYEEEE, per germline. The CDR3, as DNA: TGTGCCAGCAGCTACGGGACAGTTTACGAGCAGTACTTC. The encoded protein is CASSYGTVYEQYF.

The CDR3 loop is CASMGRNYNEQFF. CDR3 bases: TGTGCCAGCATGGGCAGGAACTACAATGAGCAGTTCTTC. The V call is TRBV28, the J call TRBJ2-1, with unresolved D. CDR3 length: 13 residues. CDR1 and CDR2 (germline): MDHEN, SYDVKM. V lost 7 bases and J lost 3, with 10 bases in between.

The chain carries TRBV6-1 and TRBJ2-2, with unresolved D. There are 14 residues in the CDR3. The ends were cut back, 3 bases at V and 8 bases at J, with 13 bases in the middle. CDR1 MNHNS and CDR2 SASEGT come from the germline V gene. The CDR3 bases are TGTGCCAGCAGTGATGAGAGCCTTTCAGGGGAGCTGTTTTTT. It encodes CASSDESLSGELFF.

This clonotype came up many times. The chain recombines TRBV9 with TRBJ2-1; no clear D gene. The ends were cut back, 0 bases at V and 0 bases at J, with 7 bases in the middle. Germline V gives CDR1 SGDLS, CDR2 YYNGEE. This CDR3 comprises 15 residues. CDR3 loop: CASSVGVNSYNEQFF. The CDR3 region has the DNA TGTGCCAGCAGCGTAGGGGTCAACTCCTACAATGAGCAGTTCTTC.

V usage is TRBV27 and J usage is TRBJ2-5, with 11 bases lining up with TRBD1. CDR3 length: 14 amino acids. V gave up 6 bases and J gave up 5 bases; unmatched junction bases: 5. The germline gives CDR1 MNHEY, CDR2 SMNVEV (reference sequence). Here the CDR3 reads CASRDRGLGETQYF. In DNA form, the CDR3 reads TGTGCCAGCAGGGACAGGGGGCTTGGGGAGACCCAGTACTTC.

The rearrangement joins TRBV2 to TRBJ1-2, with D hard to call. The CDR3 runs 14 residues. Trimming shortened V by 6 bases and J by 0 bases, and 11 bases separated the two germline ends. The germline V gene encodes CDR1 SNHLY and CDR2 FYNNEI. As DNA, the CDR3 is TGTGCCAGCAGGGAGGGCTCAACTAACTATGGCTACACCTTC. It is translated as CASREGSTNYGYTF.

A word on this clonotype: Being one base from a much bigger clone, this may be a read error. The rearrangement joins TRBV11-2 to TRBJ2-1, with D uncertain. Trimming left V 1 base short and J 0 bases short, with 7 bases between. Germline V gives CDR1 SGHAT, CDR2 FQNNGV. This CDR3 contains 15 residues. The CDR3 DNA is TGTGCCAGCAGCTTAGGTATGAGCTCCTACAATGAGCAGTTCTTC. It translates to CASSLGMSSYNEQFF.

Of note for this clonotype: Since no conserved phenylalanine or tryptophan closes the CDR3, a read error is the likely cause. The chain carries TRBV5-6 and TRBJ2-5; D might be TRBD1 or TRBD2, each matching 6 bases. Trimming removed 0 bases from V and 11 bases from J, with 26 bases in between. The V gene's germline CDR1 is SGHDT and CDR2 YYEEEE. The CDR3 contains 17 residues. The CDR3 DNA reads as TGTGCCAGCAGCTTGGAGTGGGGGGCCCGTGCGAGCAATGAGCAGTACCTC. It translates to CASSLEWGARASNEQYL.

The chain employs TRBV4-1 and TRBJ2-1; tentative D call: TRBD1 (6 bases). The germline CDR1 and CDR2 sequences are MGHRA and YSYEKL. CDR3 length equals 16 residues. Deletions cut 0 bases from V and 0 bases from J, with 9 bases between. The CDR3 loop reads CASSQDKGGSYNEQFF. The CDR3 coding sequence is TGCGCCAGCAGCCAAGATAAAGGGGGCTCCTACAATGAGCAGTTCTTC.

There are a few counts of this clonotype. This chain links TRBV7-2 with TRBJ1-1; 8 nucleotides align to TRBD1. The length of the CDR3 is 19 residues. Unmatched junction bases numbered 16, after V lost 0 bases and J lost 4 bases. Germline CDR1 is SGHTA and CDR2 is FQGNSA. The CDR3 DNA reads TGTGCCAGCAGCTTAGCGCCTACAACGCAGGGGGCGTTTCGCACTGAAGCTTTCTTT. Protein product: CASSLAPTTQGAFRTEAFF.

For this clonotype: A much bigger clone sits one base away, suggesting this may be a read error. J is TRBJ1-2 and V is TRBV20-1; D is ambiguous. This CDR3 contains 13 residues. Germline CDR1 is DFQATT and CDR2 is SNEGSKA (reference sequence). CDR3 region: CSAQKGSDYVYTF. The CDR3 nucleotides read TGCAGTGCCCAAAAGGGCAGCGACTATGTCTACACCTTC.

This clonotype was seen a handful of times. In DNA form, the CDR3 reads TGCAGTGCTAGTAGAGGAAGCGTCTCGTCCAGCACTGAAGCTTTCTTT. It codes for CSASRGSVSSSTEAFF. The chain uses TRBV20-1 and TRBJ1-1; D unresolved. The CDR3 spans 16 residues. V shed 3 bases and J shed 4 bases, with 21 bases lying between them. CDR1 is DFQATT, CDR2 SNEGSKA, per germline (reference sequence).

This clonotype was found once. This rearrangement joins TRBV9 to TRBJ1-6; the D is unclear. V lost 1 base to trimming and J lost 6 bases, with 11 bases between them. The germline gives CDR1 SGDLS, CDR2 YYNGEE. This CDR3 is built from 15 residues. In nucleotides, the CDR3 is TGTGCCAGCAGCGTAAAAGGGCTAGGTAATTCACCCCTCCACTTT. Protein sequence: CASSVKGLGNSPLHF. The entire variable domain, with the rest obtained from reference TRBV9 and TRBJ1-6, is as follows: DSGVTQTPKHLITATGQRVTLRCSPRSGDLSVYWYQQSLDQGLQFLIQYYNGEERAKGNILERFSAQQFPDLHSELNLSSLELGDSALYFCASSVKGLGNSPLHFGNGTRLTVT.

The chain joins TRBV7-2 to TRBJ2-7; possibly TRBD2 for D (5 bases). V lost 5 bases and J 5 bases, leaving 22 bases between the germline ends. In germline, CDR1 is SGHTA, CDR2 FQGNSA. The CDR3 totals 16 residues. The CDR3 nucleotides are TGTGCCAGCAGCCCAGAGGGCTCCATAGTAGCCCACGAGCAGTACTTC. Its protein is CASSPEGSIVAHEQYF.

The chain has TRBV7-9 and TRBJ2-1; D gene unclear. Between the trimmed V and J ends, which lost 4 bases and 1 base, there was a span of 11 bases. Germline lookup yields CDR1 SEHNR and CDR2 FQNEAQ (reference sequence). CDR3 size: 15 residues. CDR3 sequence (DNA): TGTGCCAGCAGCTCTCCAACGAGGTCCTACAATGAGCAGTTCTTC. Translation gives CASSSPTRSYNEQFF.

In the case of this clonotype: A single base separates this from a much larger clone, so it may be a read error. This sequence joins TRBV12-3 or TRBV12-4 and TRBJ2-7, with TRBD2 identical over 7 bases. V lost 5 bases, J lost 6 bases, and 7 bases stayed unmatched. The CDR3 sequence is 13 residues long. CDR3 residues: CASSVSGGLEQYF. CDR3 nucleotides: TGTGCCAGCAGTGTATCGGGGGGTCTCGAGCAGTACTTC.

The rearrangement links TRBV6-2 or TRBV6-3 to TRBJ1-2; D uncertain. This CDR3 is 14 amino acids long. V lost 6 bases to trimming and J lost 4 bases, with 15 bases between them. Germline assignment: CDR1 MNHEY and CDR2 SVGEGT. The CDR3 sequence is CASSLQAGSYGYTF. Written as DNA, the CDR3 is TGTGCCAGCAGCCTCCAAGCGGGGTCCTATGGCTACACCTTC.

In its sample, this clonotype was seen a few times. The chain links TRBV5-1 to TRBJ2-1, with 8 bases aligning to TRBD1. The CDR3 covers 16 residues. V trimming: 1 base; J trimming: 2 bases; junction bases outside the gene matches: 5. Germline values: CDR1 SGHRS, CDR2 YFSETQ. CDR3 in DNA: TGCGCCAGCAGCTTGTTTCCAGGGGGCGCCTACAATGAGCAGTTCTTC. Translated: CASSLFPGGAYNEQFF.

CDR3 in amino acids: CASSQDLERQETQYF. The CDR3 DNA is TGTGCCAGCAGCCAAGATCTGGAGCGGCAAGAGACCCAGTACTTC. The chain uses TRBV3-1 and TRBJ2-5; a weak D match, TRBD2 (5 bases). V gave up 0 bases and J gave up 2 bases, with 10 bases separating them. There are 15 residues in the CDR3. Per germline, CDR1 LGHDT and CDR2 YNNKEL (reference sequence).

V usage is TRBV20-1 and J usage is TRBJ2-3; TRBD2 agrees at 10 bases. Germline-derived CDR1 and CDR2 are DFQATT and SNEGSKA (reference sequence). The V and J ends lost 3 bases and 6 bases, in that order; junction bases with no gene match: 6. The CDR3 totals 14 residues. The CDR3 loop reads CSASSSGGADTQYF. The CDR3 DNA reads as TGCAGTGCTAGTAGCAGCGGGGGGGCCGATACGCAGTATTTT.

This clonotype was recorded a few times. The chain recombines TRBV5-1 with TRBJ1-5; 10 bases map to TRBD1. The germline V gene has CDR1 SGHRS and CDR2 YFSETQ. V was pared by 4 bases and J by 5 bases, with 6 bases of the junction left unmatched. The length of the CDR3 is 15 residues. The DNA of the CDR3 is TGCGCCAGCAGCGCAACGGGACAGGGGTATCAGCCCCAGCATTTT. This sequence encodes CASSATGQGYQPQHF. Combining the CDR3 with reference TRBV5-1 and TRBJ1-5 gives the whole variable domain KAGVTQTPRYLIKTRGQQVTLSCSPISGHRSVSWYQQTPGQGLQFLFEYFSETQRNKGNFPGRFSGRQFSNSRSEMNVSTLELGDSALYLCASSATGQGYQPQHFGDGTRLSIL.

This clonotype was detected only a few times. V usage is TRBV12-3 or TRBV12-4 and J usage is TRBJ2-5, with D maybe TRBD2 (5 bases). The CDR3 extends over 14 amino acids. V lost 0 bases and J 5 bases, leaving 10 bases between the germline ends. The CDR3 DNA is TGTGCCAGCAGTTTAGCAGATCGGAGGGAGACCCAGTACTTC. It encodes CASSLADRRETQYF.